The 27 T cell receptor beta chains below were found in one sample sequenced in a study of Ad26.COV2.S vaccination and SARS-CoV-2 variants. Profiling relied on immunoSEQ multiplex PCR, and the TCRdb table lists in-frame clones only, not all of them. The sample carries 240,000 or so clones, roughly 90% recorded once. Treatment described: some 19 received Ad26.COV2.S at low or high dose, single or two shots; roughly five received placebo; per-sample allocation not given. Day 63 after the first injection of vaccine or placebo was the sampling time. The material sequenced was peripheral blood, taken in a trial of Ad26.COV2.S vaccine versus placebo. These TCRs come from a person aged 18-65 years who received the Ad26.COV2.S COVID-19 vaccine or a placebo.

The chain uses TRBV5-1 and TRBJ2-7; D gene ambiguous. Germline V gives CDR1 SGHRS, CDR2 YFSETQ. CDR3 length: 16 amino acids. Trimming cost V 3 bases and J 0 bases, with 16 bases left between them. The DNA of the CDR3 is TGCGCCAGCAGCTGGCGGACGGCTTCGAGCTCCTACGAGCAGTACTTC. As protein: CASSWRTASSSYEQYF.

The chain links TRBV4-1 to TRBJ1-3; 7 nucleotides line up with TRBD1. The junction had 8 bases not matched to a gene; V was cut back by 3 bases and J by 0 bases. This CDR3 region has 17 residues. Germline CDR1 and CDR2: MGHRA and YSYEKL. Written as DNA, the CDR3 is TGCGCCAGCAGCCATCCGGGACAGCTAAGCTCTGGAAACACCATATATTTT. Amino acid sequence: CASSHPGQLSSGNTIYF.

DNA of the CDR3: TGCGCCAGCAGCCCATCAACTAGCGTCACAATTCTGGAGCAGTACTTC. Translated, it gives CASSPSTSVTILEQYF. The chain uses TRBV4-3 and TRBJ2-7; TRBD2 matches at 7 bases. Germline values: CDR1 LGHNA, CDR2 YSLEER. This CDR3 region has 16 residues. The V and J ends lost 4 bases and 7 bases, in that order; junction bases with no gene match: 16.

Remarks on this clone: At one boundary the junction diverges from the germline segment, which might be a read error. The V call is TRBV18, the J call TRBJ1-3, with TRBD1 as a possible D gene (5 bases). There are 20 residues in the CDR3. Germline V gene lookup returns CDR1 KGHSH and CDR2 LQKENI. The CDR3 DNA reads TGTGCCAGCTCACCATTAGGAGGGGTCGGCGTAAGGGGACCAAACATCGGCCAGCGCTTT. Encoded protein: CASSPLGGVGVRGPNIGQRF.

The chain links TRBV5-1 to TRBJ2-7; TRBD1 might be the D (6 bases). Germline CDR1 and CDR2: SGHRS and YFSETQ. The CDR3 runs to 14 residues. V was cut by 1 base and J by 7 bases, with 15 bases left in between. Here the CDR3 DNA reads TGCGCCAGCAGCTTGTGGCAGGGGAATAATGAGCAGTACTTC. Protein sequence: CASSLWQGNNEQYF.

CDR3 sequence (DNA): TGTGCCACCAGCAGAGAGGCGGTGAATCAGCCCCAGCATTTT. Translating gives CATSREAVNQPQHF. This rearrangement joins TRBV15 to TRBJ1-5, with D uncertain. From germline, CDR1 is LNHNV and CDR2 YYDKDF (reference sequence). The CDR3 runs to 14 residues. V shed 0 bases and J shed 4 bases, with 7 bases lying between them.

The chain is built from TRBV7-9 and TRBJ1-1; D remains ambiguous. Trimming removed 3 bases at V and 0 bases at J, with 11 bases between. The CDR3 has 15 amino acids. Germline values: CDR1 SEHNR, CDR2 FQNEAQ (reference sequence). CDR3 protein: CASSFSARLNTEAFF. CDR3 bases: TGTGCCAGCAGCTTCTCGGCCAGGTTGAACACTGAAGCTTTCTTT.

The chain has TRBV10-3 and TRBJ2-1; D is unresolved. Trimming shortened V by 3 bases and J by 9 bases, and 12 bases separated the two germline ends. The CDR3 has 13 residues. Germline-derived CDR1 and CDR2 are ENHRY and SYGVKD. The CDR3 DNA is TGTGCCATCAGTGACGGCATTTTGAGTGAGCAGTTCTTC. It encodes CAISDGILSEQFF.

The DNA of the CDR3 is TGTGCCAGCAGCCACTATAGGCGACGTCCCTTCTATGGCTACACCTTC. Encoded protein: CASSHYRRRPFYGYTF. The V call is TRBV2, the J call TRBJ1-2; no reliable D call. V lost 6 bases and J 4 bases, leaving 21 bases between the germline ends. Per germline, CDR1 SNHLY and CDR2 FYNNEI. The CDR3 consists of 16 residues.

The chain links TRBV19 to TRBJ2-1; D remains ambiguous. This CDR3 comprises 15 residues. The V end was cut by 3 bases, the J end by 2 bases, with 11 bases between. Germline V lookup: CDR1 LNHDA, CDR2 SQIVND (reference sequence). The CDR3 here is CASSISGWPYNEQFF. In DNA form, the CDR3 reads TGTGCCAGTAGTATTTCTGGGTGGCCCTACAATGAGCAGTTCTTC. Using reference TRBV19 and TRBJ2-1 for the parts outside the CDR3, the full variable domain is DGGITQSPKYLFRKEGQNVTLSCEQNLNHDAMYWYRQDPGQGLRLIYYSQIVNDFQKGDIAEGYSVSREKKESFPLTVTSAQKNPTAFYLCASSISGWPYNEQFFGPGTRLTVL.

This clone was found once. The CDR3, as DNA: TGTGCCAGCAGCGGGACTAGCGGGAGGGCCGACGGGGAGCTGTTTTTT. Its translation is CASSGTSGRADGELFF. The chain has TRBV9 and TRBJ2-2; 15 bases agree with TRBD2. Germline-derived CDR1 and CDR2 are SGDLS and YYNGEE. J was trimmed by 7 bases and V by 3 bases; bases with no gene match: 4. This CDR3 is 16 amino acids long.

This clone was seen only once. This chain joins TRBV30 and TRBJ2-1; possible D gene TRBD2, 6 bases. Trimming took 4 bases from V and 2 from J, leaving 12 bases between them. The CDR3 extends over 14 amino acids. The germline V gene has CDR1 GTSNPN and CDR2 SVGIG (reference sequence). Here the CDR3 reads CAWTVGGPYNEQFF. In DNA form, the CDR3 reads TGTGCCTGGACCGTGGGGGGACCCTACAATGAGCAGTTCTTC.

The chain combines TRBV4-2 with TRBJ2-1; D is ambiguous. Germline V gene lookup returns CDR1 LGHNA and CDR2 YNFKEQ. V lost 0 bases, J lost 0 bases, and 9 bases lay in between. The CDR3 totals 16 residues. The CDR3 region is CASSQDWDSSYNEQFF. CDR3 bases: TGTGCCAGCAGCCAAGATTGGGATAGCTCCTACAATGAGCAGTTCTTC.

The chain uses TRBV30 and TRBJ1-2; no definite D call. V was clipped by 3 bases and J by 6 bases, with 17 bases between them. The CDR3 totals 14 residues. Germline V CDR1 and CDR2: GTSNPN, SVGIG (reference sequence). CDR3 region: CAWRSGGGMDGYTF. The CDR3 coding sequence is TGTGCCTGGAGGTCTGGAGGAGGGATGGATGGCTACACCTTC.

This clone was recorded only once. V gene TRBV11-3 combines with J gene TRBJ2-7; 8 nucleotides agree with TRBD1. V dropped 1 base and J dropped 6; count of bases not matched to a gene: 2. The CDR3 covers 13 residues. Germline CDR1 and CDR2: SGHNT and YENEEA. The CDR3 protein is CASSLVQGGEQYF. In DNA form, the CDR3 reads TGTGCCAGCAGCTTAGTACAGGGGGGCGAGCAGTACTTC.

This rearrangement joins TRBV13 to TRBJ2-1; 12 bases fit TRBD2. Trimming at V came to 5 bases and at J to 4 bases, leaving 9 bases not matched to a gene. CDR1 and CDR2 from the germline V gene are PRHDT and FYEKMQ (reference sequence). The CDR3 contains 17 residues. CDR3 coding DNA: TGTGCCAGCAGCCTCGCCCCGGGGACTAGCGGGTACAATGAGCAGTTCTTC. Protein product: CASSLAPGTSGYNEQFF.

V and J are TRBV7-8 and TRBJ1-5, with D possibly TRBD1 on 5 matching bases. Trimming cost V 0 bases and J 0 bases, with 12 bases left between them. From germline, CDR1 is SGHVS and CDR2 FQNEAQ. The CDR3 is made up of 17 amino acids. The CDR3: CASSLAGGAYSNQPQHF. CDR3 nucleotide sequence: TGTGCCAGCAGCTTAGCGGGTGGGGCTTATAGCAATCAGCCCCAGCATTTT. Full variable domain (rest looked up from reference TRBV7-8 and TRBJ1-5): GAGVSQSPRYKVAKRGQDVALRCDPISGHVSLFWYQQALGQGPEFLTYFQNEAQLDKSGLPSDRFFAERPEGSVSTLKIQRTQQEDSAVYLCASSLAGGAYSNQPQHFGDGTRLSIL.

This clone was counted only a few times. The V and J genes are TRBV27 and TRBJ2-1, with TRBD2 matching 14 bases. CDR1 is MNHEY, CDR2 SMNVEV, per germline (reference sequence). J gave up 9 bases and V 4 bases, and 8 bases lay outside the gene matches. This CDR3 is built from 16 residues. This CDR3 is CASSSTTSGRAREQFF. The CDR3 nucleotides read TGTGCCAGCAGTTCCACGACTAGCGGGAGGGCCCGTGAGCAGTTCTTC.

For the CDR3, the DNA is TGTGCCAGCGGTACAGGGATTGCTAATGAAAAACTGTTTTTT. Protein product: CASGTGIANEKLFF. This chain joins TRBV11-2 and TRBJ1-4, with TRBD1 as a possible D gene (6 bases). This CDR3 region has 14 residues. Germline values: CDR1 SGHAT, CDR2 FQNNGV. V was clipped by 8 bases and J by 3 bases, with 13 bases between them. Full variable domain (remainder filled in from reference TRBV11-2 and TRBJ1-4): EAGVAQSPRYKIIEKRQSVAFWCNPISGHATLYWYQQILGQGPKLLIQFQNNGVVDDSQLPKDRFSAERLKGVDSTLKIQPAKLEDSAVYLCASGTGIANEKLFFGSGTQLSVL.

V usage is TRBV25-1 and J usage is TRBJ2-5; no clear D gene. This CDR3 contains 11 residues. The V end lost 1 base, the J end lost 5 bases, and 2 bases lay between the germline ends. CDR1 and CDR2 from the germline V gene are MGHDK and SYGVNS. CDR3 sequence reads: CASSESETQYF. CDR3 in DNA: TGTGCCAGCAGTGAATCGGAGACCCAGTACTTC.

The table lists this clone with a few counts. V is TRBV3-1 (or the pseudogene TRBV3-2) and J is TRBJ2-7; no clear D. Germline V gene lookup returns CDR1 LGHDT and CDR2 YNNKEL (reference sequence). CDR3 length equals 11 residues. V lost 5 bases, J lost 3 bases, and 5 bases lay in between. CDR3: CASSTLYEQYF. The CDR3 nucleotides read TGTGCCAGCAGCACCCTCTACGAGCAGTACTTC.

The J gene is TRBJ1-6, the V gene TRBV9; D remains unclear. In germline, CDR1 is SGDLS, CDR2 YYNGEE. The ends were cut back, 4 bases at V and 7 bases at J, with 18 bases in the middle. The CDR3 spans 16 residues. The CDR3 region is CASSIGEGVLNSPLHF. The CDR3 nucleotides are TGTGCCAGCAGCATCGGCGAGGGAGTTTTGAATTCACCCCTCCACTTT.

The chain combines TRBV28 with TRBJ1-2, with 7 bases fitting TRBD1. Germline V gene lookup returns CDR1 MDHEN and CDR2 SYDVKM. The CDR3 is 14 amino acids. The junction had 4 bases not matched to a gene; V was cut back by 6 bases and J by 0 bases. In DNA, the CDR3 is TGTGCCAGCAGCGACGGGACAGCTAACTATGGCTACACCTTC. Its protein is CASSDGTANYGYTF.

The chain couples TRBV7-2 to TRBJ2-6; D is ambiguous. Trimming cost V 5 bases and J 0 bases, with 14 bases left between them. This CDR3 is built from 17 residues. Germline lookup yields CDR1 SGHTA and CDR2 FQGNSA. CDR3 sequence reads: CASSLQKTYSGANVLTF. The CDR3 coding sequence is TGTGCCAGCAGCCTCCAAAAAACCTACTCTGGGGCCAACGTCCTGACTTTC. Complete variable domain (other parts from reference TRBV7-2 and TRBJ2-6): GAGVSQSPSNKVTEKGKDVELRCDPISGHTALYWYRQSLGQGLEFLIYFQGNSAPDKSGLPSDRFSAERTGGSVSTLTIQRTQQEDSAVYLCASSLQKTYSGANVLTFGAGSRLTVL.

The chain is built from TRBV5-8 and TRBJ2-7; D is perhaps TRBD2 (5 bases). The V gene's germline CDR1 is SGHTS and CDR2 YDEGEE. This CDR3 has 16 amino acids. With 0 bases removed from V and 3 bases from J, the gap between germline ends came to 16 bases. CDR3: CASSLEVSYRDYEQYF. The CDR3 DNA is TGTGCCAGCAGCTTGGAGGTTAGCTATCGGGACTACGAGCAGTACTTC. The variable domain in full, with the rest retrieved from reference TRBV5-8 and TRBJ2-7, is EAGVTQSPTHLIKTRGQQATLRCSPISGHTSVYWYQQALGLGLQFLLWYDEGEERNRGNFPPRFSGRQFPNYSSELNVNALELEDSALYLCASSLEVSYRDYEQYFGPGTRLTVT.

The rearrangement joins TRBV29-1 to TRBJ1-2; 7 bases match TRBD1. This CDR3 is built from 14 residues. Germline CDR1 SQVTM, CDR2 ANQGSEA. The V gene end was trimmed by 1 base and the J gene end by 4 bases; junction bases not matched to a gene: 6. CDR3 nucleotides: TGCAGCGTTGAAGGGACAGGCAGTCCCTATGGCTACACCTTC. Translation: CSVEGTGSPYGYTF. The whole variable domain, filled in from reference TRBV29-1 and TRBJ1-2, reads SAVISQKPSRDICQRGTSLTIQCQVDSQVTMMFWYRQQPGQSLTLIATANQGSEATYESGFVIDKFPISRPNLTFSTLTVSNMSPEDSSIYLCSVEGTGSPYGYTFGSGTRLTVV.

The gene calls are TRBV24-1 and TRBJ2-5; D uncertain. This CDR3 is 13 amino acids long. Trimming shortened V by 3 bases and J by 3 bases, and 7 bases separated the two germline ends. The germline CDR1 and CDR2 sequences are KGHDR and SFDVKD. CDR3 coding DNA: TGTGCCACCAGTGATGGGTCGGAAGAGACCCAGTACTTC. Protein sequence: CATSDGSEETQYF.